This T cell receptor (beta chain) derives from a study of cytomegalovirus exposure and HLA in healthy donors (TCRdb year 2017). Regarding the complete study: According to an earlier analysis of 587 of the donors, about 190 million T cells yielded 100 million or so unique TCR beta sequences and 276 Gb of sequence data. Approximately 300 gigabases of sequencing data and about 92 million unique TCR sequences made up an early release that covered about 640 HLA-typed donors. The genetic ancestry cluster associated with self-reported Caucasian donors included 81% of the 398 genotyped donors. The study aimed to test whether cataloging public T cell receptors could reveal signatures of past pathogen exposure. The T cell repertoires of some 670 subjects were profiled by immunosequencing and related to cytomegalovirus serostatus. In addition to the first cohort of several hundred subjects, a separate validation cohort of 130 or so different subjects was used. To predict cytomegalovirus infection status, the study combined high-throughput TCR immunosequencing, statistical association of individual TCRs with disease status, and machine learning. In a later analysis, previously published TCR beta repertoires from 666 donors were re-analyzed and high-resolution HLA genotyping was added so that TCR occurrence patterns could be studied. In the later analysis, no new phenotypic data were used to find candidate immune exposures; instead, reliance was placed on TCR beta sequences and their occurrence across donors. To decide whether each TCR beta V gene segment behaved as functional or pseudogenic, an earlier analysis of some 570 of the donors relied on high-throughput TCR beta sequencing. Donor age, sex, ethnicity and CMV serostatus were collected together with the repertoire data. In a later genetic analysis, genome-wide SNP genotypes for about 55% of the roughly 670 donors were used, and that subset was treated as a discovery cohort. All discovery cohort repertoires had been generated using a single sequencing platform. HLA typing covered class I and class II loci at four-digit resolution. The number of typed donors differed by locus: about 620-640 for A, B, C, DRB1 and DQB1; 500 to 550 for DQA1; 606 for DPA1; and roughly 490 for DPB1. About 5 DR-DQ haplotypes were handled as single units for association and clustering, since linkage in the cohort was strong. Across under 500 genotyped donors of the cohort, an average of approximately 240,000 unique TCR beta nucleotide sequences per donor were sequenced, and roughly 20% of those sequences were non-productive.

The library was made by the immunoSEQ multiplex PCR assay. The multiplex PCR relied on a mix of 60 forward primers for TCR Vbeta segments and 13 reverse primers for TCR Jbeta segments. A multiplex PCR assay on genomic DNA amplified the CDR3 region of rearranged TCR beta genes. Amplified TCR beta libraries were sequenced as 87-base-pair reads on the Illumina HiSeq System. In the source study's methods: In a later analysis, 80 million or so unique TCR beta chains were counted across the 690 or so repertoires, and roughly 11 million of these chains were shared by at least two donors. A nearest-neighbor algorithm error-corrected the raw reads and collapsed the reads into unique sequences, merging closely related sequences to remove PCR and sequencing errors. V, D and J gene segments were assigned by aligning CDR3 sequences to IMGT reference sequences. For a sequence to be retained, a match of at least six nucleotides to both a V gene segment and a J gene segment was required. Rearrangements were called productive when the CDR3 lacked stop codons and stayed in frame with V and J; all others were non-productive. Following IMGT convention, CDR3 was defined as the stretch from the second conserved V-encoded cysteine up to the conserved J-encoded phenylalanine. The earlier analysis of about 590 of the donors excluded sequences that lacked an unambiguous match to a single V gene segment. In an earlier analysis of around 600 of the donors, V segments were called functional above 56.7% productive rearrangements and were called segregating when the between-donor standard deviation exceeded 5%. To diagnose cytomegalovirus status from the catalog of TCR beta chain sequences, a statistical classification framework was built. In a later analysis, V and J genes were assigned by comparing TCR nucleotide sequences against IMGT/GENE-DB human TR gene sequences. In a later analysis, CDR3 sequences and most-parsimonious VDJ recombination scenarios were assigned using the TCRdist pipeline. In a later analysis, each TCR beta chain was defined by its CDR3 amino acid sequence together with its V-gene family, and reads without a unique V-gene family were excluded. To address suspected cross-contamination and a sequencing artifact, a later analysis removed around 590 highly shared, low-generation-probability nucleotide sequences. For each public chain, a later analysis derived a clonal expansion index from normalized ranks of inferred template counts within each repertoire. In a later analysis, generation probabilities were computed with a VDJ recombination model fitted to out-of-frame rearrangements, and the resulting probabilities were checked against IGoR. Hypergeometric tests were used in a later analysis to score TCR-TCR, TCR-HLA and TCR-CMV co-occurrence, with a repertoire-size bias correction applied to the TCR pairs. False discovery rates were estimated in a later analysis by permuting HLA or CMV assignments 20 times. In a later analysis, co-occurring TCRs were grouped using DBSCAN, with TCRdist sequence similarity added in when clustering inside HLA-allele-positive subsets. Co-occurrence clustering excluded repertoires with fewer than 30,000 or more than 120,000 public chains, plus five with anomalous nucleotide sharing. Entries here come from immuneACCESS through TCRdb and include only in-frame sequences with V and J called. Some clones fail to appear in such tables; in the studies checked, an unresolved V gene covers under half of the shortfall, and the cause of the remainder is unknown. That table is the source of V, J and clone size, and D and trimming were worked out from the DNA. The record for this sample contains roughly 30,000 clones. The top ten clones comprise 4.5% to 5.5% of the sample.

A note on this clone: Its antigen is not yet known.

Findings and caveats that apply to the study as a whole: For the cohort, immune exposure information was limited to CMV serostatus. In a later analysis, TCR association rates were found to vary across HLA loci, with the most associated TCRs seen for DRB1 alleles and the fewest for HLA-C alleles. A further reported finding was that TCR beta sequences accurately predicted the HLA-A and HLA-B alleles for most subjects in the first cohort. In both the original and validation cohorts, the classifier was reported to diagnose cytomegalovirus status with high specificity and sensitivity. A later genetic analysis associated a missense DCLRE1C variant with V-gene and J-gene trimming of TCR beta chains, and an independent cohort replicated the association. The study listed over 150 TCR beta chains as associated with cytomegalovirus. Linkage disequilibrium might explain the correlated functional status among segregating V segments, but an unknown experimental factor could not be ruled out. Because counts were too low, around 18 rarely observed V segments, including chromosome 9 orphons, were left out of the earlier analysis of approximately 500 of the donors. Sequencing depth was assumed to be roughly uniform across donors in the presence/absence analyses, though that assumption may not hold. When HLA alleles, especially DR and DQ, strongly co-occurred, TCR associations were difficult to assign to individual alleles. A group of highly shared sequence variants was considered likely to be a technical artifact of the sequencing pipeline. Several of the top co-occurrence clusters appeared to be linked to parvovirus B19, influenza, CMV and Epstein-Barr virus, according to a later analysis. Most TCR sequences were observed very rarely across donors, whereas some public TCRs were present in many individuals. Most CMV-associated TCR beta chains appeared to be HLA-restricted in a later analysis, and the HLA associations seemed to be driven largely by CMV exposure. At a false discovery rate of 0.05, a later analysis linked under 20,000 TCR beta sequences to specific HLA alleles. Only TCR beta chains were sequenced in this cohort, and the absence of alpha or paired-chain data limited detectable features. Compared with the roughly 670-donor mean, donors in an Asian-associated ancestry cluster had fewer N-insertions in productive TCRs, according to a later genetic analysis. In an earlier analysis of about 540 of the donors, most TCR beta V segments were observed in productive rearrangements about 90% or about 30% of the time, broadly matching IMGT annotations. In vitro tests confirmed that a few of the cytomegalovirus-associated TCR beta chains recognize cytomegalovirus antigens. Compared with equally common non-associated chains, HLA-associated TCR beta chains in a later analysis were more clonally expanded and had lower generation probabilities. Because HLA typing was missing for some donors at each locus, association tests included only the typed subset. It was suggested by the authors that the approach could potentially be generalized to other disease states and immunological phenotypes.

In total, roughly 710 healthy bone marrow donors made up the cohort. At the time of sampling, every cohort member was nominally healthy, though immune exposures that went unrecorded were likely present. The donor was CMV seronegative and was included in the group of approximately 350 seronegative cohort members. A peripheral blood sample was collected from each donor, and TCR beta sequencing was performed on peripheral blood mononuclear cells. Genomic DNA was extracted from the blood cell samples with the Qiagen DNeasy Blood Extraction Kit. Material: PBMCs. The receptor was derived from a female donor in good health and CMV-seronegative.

The nucleotide sequence is TGCAGCGTTGAAGATGAATGGGGGGTGGATGGCTACACCTTC. Its coded protein is CSVEDEWGVDGYTF. Rearrangement joined TRBV29-1 to TRBJ1-2; the D segment could be TRBD1, given 5 matching bases. The CDR3 runs 14 residues from the cysteine to the phenylalanine. Only the CDR3 part of the read is kept: 42 bases, read in frame from the first base. Trimming costs V 0 bases and J 6 bases, and their ends lie 14 bases apart. Reading the germline V gene gives CDR1 SQVTM and CDR2 ANQGSEA.